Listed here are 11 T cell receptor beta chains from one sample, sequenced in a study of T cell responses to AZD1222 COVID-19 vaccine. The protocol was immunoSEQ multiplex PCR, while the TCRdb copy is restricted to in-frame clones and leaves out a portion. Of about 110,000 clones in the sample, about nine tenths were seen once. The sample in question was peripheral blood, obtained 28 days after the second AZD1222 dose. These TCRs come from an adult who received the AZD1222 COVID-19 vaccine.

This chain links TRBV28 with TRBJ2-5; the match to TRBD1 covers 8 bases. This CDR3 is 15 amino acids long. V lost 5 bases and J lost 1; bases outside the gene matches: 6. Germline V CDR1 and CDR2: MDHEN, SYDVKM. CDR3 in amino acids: CASSTTGALQETQYF. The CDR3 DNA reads TGTGCCAGCAGTACGACAGGGGCACTCCAAGAGACCCAGTACTTC.

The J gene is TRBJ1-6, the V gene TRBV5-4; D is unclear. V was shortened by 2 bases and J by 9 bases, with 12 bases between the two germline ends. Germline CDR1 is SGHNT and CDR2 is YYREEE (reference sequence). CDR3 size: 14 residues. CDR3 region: CASSLRLPGSPLHF. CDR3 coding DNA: TGTGCCAGCAGCTTAAGGCTCCCCGGTTCACCCCTCCACTTT.

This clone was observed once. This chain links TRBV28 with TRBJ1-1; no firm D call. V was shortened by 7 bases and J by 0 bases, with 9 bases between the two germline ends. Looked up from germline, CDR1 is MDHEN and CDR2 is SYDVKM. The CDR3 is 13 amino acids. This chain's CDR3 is CASTGNMNTEAFF. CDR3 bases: TGTGCCAGCACGGGAAACATGAACACTGAAGCTTTCTTT. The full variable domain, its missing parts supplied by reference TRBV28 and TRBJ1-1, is DVKVTQSSRYLVKRTGEKVFLECVQDMDHENMFWYRQDPGLGLRLIYFSYDVKMKEKGDIPEGYSVSREKKERFSLILESASTNQTSMYLCASTGNMNTEAFFGQGTRLTVV.

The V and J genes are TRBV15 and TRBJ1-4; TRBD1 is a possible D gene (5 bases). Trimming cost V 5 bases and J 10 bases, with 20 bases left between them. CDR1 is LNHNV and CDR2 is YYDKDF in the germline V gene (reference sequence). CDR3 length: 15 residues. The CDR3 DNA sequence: TGTGCCACCAGCCCATATGGGGACGCCGGGCGAAAACTGTTTTTT. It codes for CATSPYGDAGRKLFF.

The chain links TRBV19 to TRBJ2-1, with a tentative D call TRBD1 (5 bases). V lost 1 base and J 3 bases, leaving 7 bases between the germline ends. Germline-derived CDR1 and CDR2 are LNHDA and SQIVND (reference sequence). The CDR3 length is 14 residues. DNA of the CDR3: TGTGCCAGTAGTATAGGGACAAACTACAATGAGCAGTTCTTC. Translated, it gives CASSIGTNYNEQFF.

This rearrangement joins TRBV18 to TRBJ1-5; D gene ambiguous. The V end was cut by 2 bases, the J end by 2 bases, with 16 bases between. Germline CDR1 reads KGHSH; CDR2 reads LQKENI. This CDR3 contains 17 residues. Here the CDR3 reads CASSPSTGVSGNQPQHF. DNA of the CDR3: TGTGCCAGCTCACCATCGACTGGGGTGAGTGGCAATCAGCCCCAGCATTTT. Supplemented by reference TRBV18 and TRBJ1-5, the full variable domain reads NAGVMQNPRHLVRRRGQEARLRCSPMKGHSHVYWYRQLPEEGLKFMVYLQKENIIDESGMPKERFSAEFPKEGPSILRIQQVVRGDSAAYFCASSPSTGVSGNQPQHFGDGTRLSIL.

The CDR3 loop is CASRPPGLKLSGNTIYF. In DNA form, the CDR3 reads TGTGCCAGCAGGCCACCGGGACTCAAGCTCTCTGGAAACACCATATATTTT. The gene calls are TRBV7-9 and TRBJ1-3, with D possibly TRBD1 on 5 matching bases. V was pared by 6 bases and J by 0 bases, with 18 bases between. There are 17 residues in the CDR3. Looked up from germline, CDR1 is SEHNR and CDR2 is FQNEAQ (reference sequence).

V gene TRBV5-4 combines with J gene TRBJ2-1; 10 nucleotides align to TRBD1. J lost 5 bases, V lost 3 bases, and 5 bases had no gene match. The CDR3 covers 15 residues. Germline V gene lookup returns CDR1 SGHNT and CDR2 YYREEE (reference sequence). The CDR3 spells CASSSRDRGHNEQFF. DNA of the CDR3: TGTGCCAGCAGCTCCCGGGACAGGGGCCACAATGAGCAGTTCTTC.

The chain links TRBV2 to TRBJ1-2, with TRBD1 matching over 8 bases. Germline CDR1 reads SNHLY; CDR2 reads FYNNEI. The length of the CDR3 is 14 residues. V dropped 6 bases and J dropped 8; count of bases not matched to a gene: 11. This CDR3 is CASREPGQEKGYTF. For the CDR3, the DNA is TGTGCCAGCAGGGAGCCGGGACAGGAGAAAGGCTACACCTTC.

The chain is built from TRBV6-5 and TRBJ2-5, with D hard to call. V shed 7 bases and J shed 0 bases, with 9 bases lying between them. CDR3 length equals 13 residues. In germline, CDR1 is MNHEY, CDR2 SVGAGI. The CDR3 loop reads CASNPGNQETQYF. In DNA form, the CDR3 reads TGTGCCAGCAATCCAGGAAACCAAGAGACCCAGTACTTC.

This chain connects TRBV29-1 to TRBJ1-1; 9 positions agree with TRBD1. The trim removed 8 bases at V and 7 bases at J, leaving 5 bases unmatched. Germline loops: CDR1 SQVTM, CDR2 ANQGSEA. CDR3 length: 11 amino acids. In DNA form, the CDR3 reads TGCAGCTTGGGACAGGGCGGTGAAGCTTTCTTT. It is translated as CSLGQGGEAFF.